This TCR beta chain was captured by sequencing in a study of cytomegalovirus exposure and HLA in healthy donors (dated by TCRdb to the late 2010s). Regarding the research as a whole: A later analysis indicated that the 90 to 150 validation repertoires were generated on the platform also employed for the approximately 690 repertoires of the first cohort. High-throughput TCR immunosequencing, statistical association of individual TCRs with disease status, and machine learning were combined to predict cytomegalovirus infection status. Besides the first cohort of roughly 700 subjects, a separate validation cohort made up of 120 different subjects was used. The study was designed to test whether signatures of past pathogen exposure could be identified by cataloging public T cell receptors.

This clone appeared once. Its binding antigen is unknown. Base qualities are missing; no much larger clone stands one base away. What the study reported, not specific to this receptor: A later analysis found that TCRs clustered in the first cohort also tended to co-occur in the roughly 120 validation repertoires, with 94% of cluster scores above 0. Across donors, most TCR sequences were observed very rarely, whereas some public TCRs were present in many individuals. The study listed 150 to 200 TCR beta chains as associated with cytomegalovirus. It was suggested by the authors that the approach could potentially be generalized to other disease states and immunological phenotypes. In vitro tests confirmed that a few of the cytomegalovirus-associated TCR beta chains recognize cytomegalovirus antigens. All 120 repertoires were used to score co-occurrence in the validation cohort in a later analysis, because that analysis had no HLA typing for the cohort. The classifier was reported to diagnose cytomegalovirus status with high specificity and sensitivity in both the original and validation cohorts.

The CDR3, from cysteine to phenylalanine, totals 14 residues. Left in the record is the CDR3 DNA by itself, 42 bases read in frame from the first base. Trimming removed 0 bases from V and 3 bases from J, leaving 8 bases between the germline ends. Looking up the germline V gene (reference sequence) yields CDR1 LNHNV and CDR2 YYDKDF. Library construction relied on the immunoSEQ multiplex PCR assay. Concerning the study's data processing: A statistical classification framework was developed to diagnose cytomegalovirus status using the catalog of TCR beta chain sequences. TCRdb holds this immuneACCESS table with in-frame rearrangements only. Some clones are missing; in checked studies, unresolved V genes explain under half, and the rest has no known cause. V and J calls and clone size are given by that table; D and trimming were obtained from the DNA. The table for this sample lists some 250,000 clones; 80% to 95% of them were counted only once. The ten largest clones add up to approximately 3.1% of the sample.

The donors were included in the validation cohort of some 120 subjects, a group kept apart from the roughly 670-subject first cohort. The rearrangement combines TRBV15 with TRBJ2-5; TRBD2 could be the D gene, as 5 bases match. The clonotype was recovered from a woman aged 25 to 45 in good health and CMV-seronegative. The specimen was PBMCs. CDR3 reads: CATSRDLAKETQYF. The nucleotide sequence reads TGTGCCACCAGCAGAGATCTAGCTAAAGAGACCCAGTACTTC.